What follows are 30 T cell receptor beta chains derived from one specimen sequenced in a study of shared clonotypes between healthy human individuals. Some clones are missing from TCRdb's copy, which holds only in-frame ones; the method was immunoSEQ multiplex PCR. The sample lists roughly 1.5 million clones, approximately 98% seen once, with approximately 0.45% in the top ten. The sequenced material came from naive CD4+ T cells sorted from blood. As to subset: CD45RA+ positively selected. These receptors came from a man aged 25-45 years in good health.

This rearrangement joins TRBV5-1 to TRBJ2-7; a possible D gene is TRBD1 (6 bases). Germline V lookup: CDR1 SGHRS, CDR2 YFSETQ. The V end was cut by 5 bases, the J end by 7 bases, with 16 bases between. This CDR3 comprises 13 residues. CDR3 nucleotide sequence: TGCGCCAGCAGTCTGGGCCCAGGGGAAGAGCAGTACTTC. Amino acids: CASSLGPGEEQYF.

This sequence joins TRBV10-3 and TRBJ2-1, with 14 nucleotides matching TRBD2. The germline gives CDR1 ENHRY, CDR2 SYGVKD. The CDR3 loop spans 16 amino acids. The V segment lost 0 bases and the J segment 6 bases; nucleotides outside the gene matches: 1. The CDR3: CAISESGLAGVNEQFF. The CDR3 DNA is TGTGCCATCAGTGAGTCGGGACTAGCGGGAGTCAATGAGCAGTTCTTC.

This chain connects TRBV28 to TRBJ2-4, with D perhaps matching TRBD1 (5 bases). Trimming took off 1 base at V and 0 bases at J, with 19 bases between the two ends. Germline V gives CDR1 MDHEN, CDR2 SYDVKM. The CDR3 loop spans 19 amino acids. The DNA for the CDR3 is TGTGCCAGCAGTTTATCGGTCCGTAGACAGAGTCTAGCCAAAAACATTCAGTACTTC. It yields the protein CASSLSVRRQSLAKNIQYF.

The J gene is TRBJ2-7, the V gene TRBV10-3; possibly TRBD1 for D (6 bases). Germline CDR1 and CDR2: ENHRY and SYGVKD. The CDR3 is 12 amino acids. V dropped 8 bases and J dropped 2 bases, with 10 bases sitting between them. The CDR3 spells CAIRQGTYEQYF. The CDR3 nucleotides are TGTGCCATCCGGCAGGGGACCTACGAGCAGTACTTC.

The chain combines TRBV21-1 with TRBJ1-5; TRBD1 is taken as the D call from the table, unchecked against the DNA. TRBV21-1 is reported as a pseudogene. There are 16 residues in the CDR3. The CDR3 sequence: CASSKVWAGANQPQHF. CDR3 DNA: TGTGCCAGCAGCAAAGTTTGGGCAGGGGCTAATCAGCCCCAGCATTTT.

V usage is TRBV30 and J usage is TRBJ2-2; D may be TRBD1 (6 bases). Per the germline V gene, CDR1 is GTSNPN and CDR2 is SVGIG (reference sequence). The CDR3 has 16 amino acids. V was cut by 0 bases and J by 3 bases, with 14 bases left in between. The CDR3 loop is CAWSVLTGIDTGELFF. In nucleotides, the CDR3 is TGTGCCTGGAGTGTACTGACAGGTATCGACACCGGGGAGCTGTTTTTT.

The chain couples TRBV11-2 to TRBJ2-7; perhaps TRBD1 as D (5 bases). Looked up from germline, CDR1 is SGHAT and CDR2 is FQNNGV. CDR3 length equals 17 residues. V lost 1 base to trimming and J lost 0 bases, with 16 bases between them. DNA for the CDR3: TGTGCCAGCAGCTTAGTTGGTAGGGGCCGCAACTCCTACGAGCAGTACTTC. This encodes CASSLVGRGRNSYEQYF.

The gene calls are TRBV5-5 and TRBJ2-7; D is unclear. The CDR3 is made up of 14 amino acids. CDR1 and CDR2 (germline): SGHKS, YYEKEE (reference sequence). Trimming took off 1 base at V and 2 bases at J, with 10 bases between the two ends. CDR3 residues: CASSLWLGTYEQYF. CDR3 coding DNA: TGTGCCAGCAGCTTGTGGCTCGGCACCTACGAGCAGTACTTC.

V and J are TRBV28 and TRBJ2-1; TRBD2 aligns across 7 bases. CDR3 length: 14 amino acids. The trim removed 5 bases at V and 1 base at J, leaving 2 bases unmatched. CDR1 is MDHEN, CDR2 SYDVKM, per germline. The CDR3 is CASSERDSYNEQFF. In nucleotides, the CDR3 is TGTGCCAGCAGTGAGCGGGATTCCTACAATGAGCAGTTCTTC.

The sample holds one count of this clone. The chain uses TRBV6-1 and TRBJ1-2, with D unresolved. Germline V lookup: CDR1 MNHNS, CDR2 SASEGT. V was pared by 4 bases and J by 0 bases, with 12 bases between. The CDR3 is 15 residues long. The CDR3 bases are TGTGCCAGCAGTGGGCCCATTCGAGCTAACTATGGCTACACCTTC. Its translation is CASSGPIRANYGYTF.

The V and J genes are TRBV29-1 and TRBJ2-7, with D perhaps assigned TRBD1 or TRBD2 (6 bases each). Germline-derived CDR1 and CDR2 are SQVTM and ANQGSEA. This CDR3 is built from 15 residues. V gave up 7 bases and J gave up 6 bases, with 25 bases separating them. CDR3 amino acids: CSAGGGSWLDPEQYF. The CDR3 coding sequence is TGCAGCGCCGGGGGCGGATCGTGGCTCGATCCCGAGCAGTACTTC.

This chain joins TRBV6-1 and TRBJ1-5; no definite D call. The CDR3 is 14 residues long. V shed 1 base and J shed 5 bases, with 9 bases lying between them. The germline V gene encodes CDR1 MNHNS and CDR2 SASEGT. The CDR3 DNA reads as TGTGCCAGCAGTGAAGGGGCACCGGATCAGCCCCAGCATTTT. It translates to CASSEGAPDQPQHF.

The chain joins TRBV7-9 to TRBJ1-1; no definite D call. V was pared by 1 base and J by 5 bases, with 8 bases between. The CDR3 covers 13 residues. Germline lookup yields CDR1 SEHNR and CDR2 FQNEAQ (reference sequence). This chain's CDR3 is CASSLGVATEAFF. In nucleotides, the CDR3 is TGTGCCAGCAGCTTAGGGGTGGCTACTGAAGCTTTCTTT.

The CDR3 spells CASSSGTHYNEQFF. The DNA for the CDR3 is TGTGCCAGCAGCTCCGGGACTCACTACAATGAGCAGTTCTTC. The genes are TRBV7-9 and TRBJ2-1; TRBD2 might be the D (6 bases). This CDR3 is 14 amino acids long. Germline CDR1 is SEHNR and CDR2 is FQNEAQ (reference sequence). With 4 bases removed from V and 3 bases from J, the gap between germline ends came to 10 bases.

This chain links TRBV28 with TRBJ1-2, with D unresolved. Deletions cut 5 bases from V and 0 bases from J, with 7 bases between. The CDR3 covers 13 residues. Germline V lookup: CDR1 MDHEN, CDR2 SYDVKM. DNA of the CDR3: TGTGCCAGCAGTCCCGGGCCTAACTATGGCTACACCTTC. This sequence encodes CASSPGPNYGYTF.

The CDR3 spells CASSTKTSGAYEQYF. The CDR3 DNA is TGTGCCAGTAGTACAAAGACTAGCGGGGCCTACGAGCAGTACTTC. This chain joins TRBV19 and TRBJ2-7; 11 bases are shared with TRBD2. The germline V gene has CDR1 LNHDA and CDR2 SQIVND (reference sequence). With V trimmed by 4 bases and J by 2 bases, 4 bases remained unmatched. The CDR3 covers 15 residues.

With regard to this clone: Other DNA sequences in the sample encode the same CDR3. The chain has TRBV19 and TRBJ2-7, with D possibly TRBD2 on 6 matching bases. V lost 0 bases and J 0 bases, leaving 6 bases between the germline ends. The germline V gene has CDR1 LNHDA and CDR2 SQIVND (reference sequence). CDR3 length: 14 residues. For the CDR3, the DNA is TGTGCCAGTAGTATAGACGGGGGCTCCTACGAGCAGTACTTC. This codes for CASSIDGGSYEQYF.

This sequence joins TRBV7-7 and TRBJ2-5; a weak D match, TRBD1 (7 bases). The CDR3 is 14 amino acids. Germline V lookup: CDR1 SSHAT, CDR2 FNYEAQ (reference sequence). V lost 5 bases and J lost 4, with 14 bases in between. CDR3 in DNA: TGTGCCAGCAGCCAATCAGGGGGGAGAGAGACCCAGTACTTC. Its translation: CASSQSGGRETQYF.

Points on this clone: The same CDR3 arises from other DNA sequences in this sample as well. The chain couples TRBV6-5 to TRBJ1-1; perhaps TRBD1 as D (5 bases). The V and J ends lost 6 bases and 1 base respectively, with 12 bases between them. Germline assignment: CDR1 MNHEY and CDR2 SVGAGI. This CDR3 has 14 residues. CDR3 DNA: TGTGCCAGCAGCCTAAGACAGCCGAACACTGAAGCTTTCTTT. It is translated as CASSLRQPNTEAFF.

A word on this clone: Because the CDR3 is missing its conserved closing phenylalanine or tryptophan, this is likely a read error. The DNA is omitted, as the CDR3 cannot be located on it reliably, and the CDR3 follows TCRdb's listing. The rearrangement uses TRBV2 and TRBJ2-7; no check of the table's D call, TRBD2, against the DNA was made. Termini included, the CDR3 measures 11 amino acids. CDR1 is SNHLY and CDR2 is FYNNEI in the germline V gene. Here the CDR3 reads CASTFGLASFI.

Comments on this clone: Other DNA sequences in the same sample also yield this CDR3. The chain has TRBV9 and TRBJ2-5; maybe TRBD2 (5 bases). Per the germline V gene, CDR1 is SGDLS and CDR2 is YYNGEE. V was clipped by 4 bases and J by 4 bases, with 14 bases between them. This CDR3 contains 14 residues. CDR3 nucleotide sequence: TGTGCCAGCAGCTTGACTACCTCAGGAGAGACCCAGTACTTC. Translation gives CASSLTTSGETQYF. Complete variable domain (other parts from reference TRBV9 and TRBJ2-5): DSGVTQTPKHLITATGQRVTLRCSPRSGDLSVYWYQQSLDQGLQFLIQYYNGEERAKGNILERFSAQQFPDLHSELNLSSLELGDSALYFCASSLTTSGETQYFGPGTRLLVL.

The rearrangement uses TRBV28 and TRBJ2-7; D not resolved. From germline, CDR1 is MDHEN and CDR2 SYDVKM. Trimming took 3 bases from V and 2 from J, leaving 11 bases between them. CDR3 size: 14 residues. CDR3 sequence reads: CASSFFYKTYEQYF. Written as DNA, the CDR3 is TGTGCCAGCAGTTTCTTCTACAAAACCTACGAGCAGTACTTC.

The rearrangement joins TRBV7-6 to TRBJ1-1, with D perhaps matching TRBD1 (5 bases). V lost 3 bases and J lost 1, with 18 bases in between. Germline assignment: CDR1 SGHVS and CDR2 FNYEAQ. This CDR3 has 17 amino acids. The CDR3 loop is CASSLGGGWVRNTEAFF. As DNA, the CDR3 is TGTGCCAGCAGCTTGGGTGGGGGTTGGGTTAGGAACACTGAAGCTTTCTTT.

This sequence joins TRBV9 and TRBJ2-3; D gene unclear. Trimming took 6 bases from V and 6 from J, leaving 20 bases between them. Germline V CDR1 and CDR2: SGDLS, YYNGEE. This CDR3 has 15 residues. Here the CDR3 DNA reads TGTGCCAGCACCCGTGGTGTGGGTTCGGCGGATACGCAGTATTTT. It encodes CASTRGVGSADTQYF. Variable domain in full (rest from reference TRBV9 and TRBJ2-3): DSGVTQTPKHLITATGQRVTLRCSPRSGDLSVYWYQQSLDQGLQFLIQYYNGEERAKGNILERFSAQQFPDLHSELNLSSLELGDSALYFCASTRGVGSADTQYFGPGTRLTVL.

CDR3: CASSPLGLAGGPISYEQYF. The CDR3 region has the DNA TGTGCCAGCTCACCACTCGGACTAGCGGGAGGACCTATCTCCTACGAGCAGTACTTC. V and J are TRBV18 and TRBJ2-7, with 14 bases that match TRBD2. The CDR3 has 19 amino acids. V shed 1 base, J shed 0 bases, and the junction held 8 bases outside the gene matches. Germline CDR1 KGHSH, CDR2 LQKENI.

Notes on this clone: The same CDR3 is also encoded by other DNA sequences in this sample. This chain links TRBV9 with TRBJ2-7, with D perhaps matching TRBD1 (5 bases). Trimming stripped 4 bases from V and 0 bases from J, with 8 bases between. CDR1 SGDLS and CDR2 YYNGEE come from the germline V gene. This CDR3 is built from 13 residues. As DNA, the CDR3 is TGTGCCAGCAGCACAGGATCCTCCTACGAGCAGTACTTC. Its translation: CASSTGSSYEQYF.

The chain is built from TRBV11-3 and TRBJ2-3; possible D gene TRBD2, 5 bases. V was pared by 1 base and J by 0 bases, with 11 bases between. This CDR3 is 16 amino acids long. CDR1 and CDR2 from the germline V gene are SGHNT and YENEEA. The CDR3 loop reads CASSLVGSVSTDTQYF. CDR3 in DNA: TGTGCCAGCAGCTTAGTTGGGAGTGTGAGCACAGATACGCAGTATTTT. Based on the CDR3 plus reference TRBV11-3 and TRBJ2-3, the full variable domain is EAGVVQSPRYKIIEKKQPVAFWCNPISGHNTLYWYLQNLGQGPELLIRYENEEAVDDSQLPKDRFSAERLKGVDSTLKIQPAELGDSAVYLCASSLVGSVSTDTQYFGPGTRLTVL.

The V gene is TRBV27, the J gene TRBJ2-7; possibly TRBD1 for D (6 bases). This CDR3 region has 16 residues. Per germline, CDR1 MNHEY and CDR2 SMNVEV (reference sequence). V lost 0 bases and J 3 bases, leaving 15 bases between the germline ends. CDR3 bases: TGTGCCAGCAGTTTATCCGGGACAAGGCCCTACTACGAGCAGTACTTC. Its translation: CASSLSGTRPYYEQYF.

The gene calls are TRBV28 and TRBJ2-5; 9 bases are shared with TRBD1. V dropped 8 bases and J dropped 4; count of bases not matched to a gene: 11. This CDR3 has 15 amino acids. Germline values: CDR1 MDHEN, CDR2 SYDVKM. For the CDR3, the DNA is TGTGCCAGCTCCCCCAGACAGGGGGTAGGAGAGACCCAGTACTTC. It yields the protein CASSPRQGVGETQYF.

This clone was found once. This sample also contains other DNA sequences that code for the same CDR3. This chain uses TRBV5-1 with TRBJ1-2; a possible D gene is TRBD1 (5 bases). CDR1 is SGHRS, CDR2 YFSETQ, per germline. V was shortened by 0 bases and J by 2 bases, with 8 bases between the two germline ends. This CDR3 region has 14 residues. The CDR3 DNA reads TGCGCCAGCAGCTTGGATCCAGGGAACTATGGCTACACCTTC. Protein sequence: CASSLDPGNYGYTF.